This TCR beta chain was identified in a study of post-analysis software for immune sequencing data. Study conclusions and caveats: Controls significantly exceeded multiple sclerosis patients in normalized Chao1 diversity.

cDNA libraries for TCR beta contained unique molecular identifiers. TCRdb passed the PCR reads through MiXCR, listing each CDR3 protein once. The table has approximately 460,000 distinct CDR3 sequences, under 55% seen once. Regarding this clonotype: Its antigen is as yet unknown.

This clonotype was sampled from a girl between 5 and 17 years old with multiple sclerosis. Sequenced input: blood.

In nucleotides, the CDR3 is TGTGCCAGCAGCTTGGTGTACAGGGGGCCCGACTATGGCTACACCTTC. Translating it yields CASSLVYRGPDYGYTF. The rearrangement uses TRBV5-6 and TRBJ1-2; 9 bases map to TRBD1. Germline CDR1 reads SGHDT; CDR2 reads YYEEEE. With 0 bases clipped from V and 3 bases from J, the junction kept 6 bases outside the gene matches. This CDR3 region has 16 residues.